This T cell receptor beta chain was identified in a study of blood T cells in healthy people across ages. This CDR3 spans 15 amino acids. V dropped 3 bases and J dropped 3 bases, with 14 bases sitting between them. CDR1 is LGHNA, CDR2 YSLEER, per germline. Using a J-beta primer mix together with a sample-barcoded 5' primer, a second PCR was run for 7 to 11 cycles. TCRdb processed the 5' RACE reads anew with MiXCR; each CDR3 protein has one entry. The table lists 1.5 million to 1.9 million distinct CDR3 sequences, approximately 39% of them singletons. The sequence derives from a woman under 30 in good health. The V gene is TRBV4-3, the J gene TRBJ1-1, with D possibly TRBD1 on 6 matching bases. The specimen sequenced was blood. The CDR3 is CASSHRQAPDTEAFF. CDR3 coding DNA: TGCGCCAGCAGCCACCGACAGGCCCCGGACACTGAAGCTTTCTTT.